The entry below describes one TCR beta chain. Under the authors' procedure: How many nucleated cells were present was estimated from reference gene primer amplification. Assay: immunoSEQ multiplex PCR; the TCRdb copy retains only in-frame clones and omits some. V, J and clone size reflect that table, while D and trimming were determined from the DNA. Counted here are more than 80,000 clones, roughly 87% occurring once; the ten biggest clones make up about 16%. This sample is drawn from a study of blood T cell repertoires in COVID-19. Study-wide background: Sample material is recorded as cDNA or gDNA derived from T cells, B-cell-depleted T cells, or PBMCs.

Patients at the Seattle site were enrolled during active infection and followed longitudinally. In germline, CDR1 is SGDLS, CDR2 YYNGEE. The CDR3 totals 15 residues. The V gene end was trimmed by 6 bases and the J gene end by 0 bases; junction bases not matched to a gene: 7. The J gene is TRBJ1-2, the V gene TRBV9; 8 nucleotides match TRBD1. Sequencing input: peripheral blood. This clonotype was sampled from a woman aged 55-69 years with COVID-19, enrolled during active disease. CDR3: CASTVAGQANYGYTF. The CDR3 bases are TGTGCCAGCACCGTTGCGGGACAGGCTAACTATGGCTACACCTTC.